The 8 T cell receptor beta chains below all came from one sample that was sequenced in a study of T cells after yellow fever vaccination. TCRdb reprocessed the 5' RACE reads with MiXCR, giving one entry per CDR3 protein. Of under 550,000 distinct CDR3 sequences listed, about a fifth are singletons. The sequencing here drew on PBMCs, taken 21 days after the first yellow fever vaccination. These receptors were collected from a man aged 18 to 29 who received the YFV17D yellow fever vaccine.

There are a few counts of this clonotype. The rearrangement joins TRBV5-1 to TRBJ1-1; D is possibly TRBD1 (5 bases). The CDR3 covers 13 residues. CDR1 is SGHRS and CDR2 is YFSETQ in the germline V gene. V was pared by 2 bases and J by 4 bases, with 9 bases between. CDR3 loop: CASSFGAGTEAFF. Here the CDR3 DNA reads TGCGCCAGCAGCTTCGGGGCGGGCACTGAAGCTTTCTTT. The entire variable domain, with the rest obtained from reference TRBV5-1 and TRBJ1-1, is as follows: KAGVTQTPRYLIKTRGQQVTLSCSPISGHRSVSWYQQTPGQGLQFLFEYFSETQRNKGNFPGRFSGRQFSNSRSEMNVSTLELGDSALYLCASSFGAGTEAFFGQGTRLTVV.

This clonotype was seen a few times. CDR3 in DNA: TGTGCCAGCAGCTTGGCCGGGACTACCGGATACCAGTACTTC. Protein product: CASSLAGTTGYQYF. This chain joins TRBV5-4 and TRBJ2-5; 7 bases are a match to TRBD2. The germline CDR1 and CDR2 sequences are SGHNT and YYREEE (reference sequence). The CDR3 has 14 residues. V shed 0 bases and J 10 bases; nucleotides not matched to a gene: 9.

A few counts support this clonotype. The gene calls are TRBV5-1 and TRBJ1-5; TRBD1 aligns across 8 bases. Per germline, CDR1 SGHRS and CDR2 YFSETQ. CDR3 length: 15 residues. Germline trimming cut 4 bases from V and 5 bases from J; bases unmatched to any gene: 8. The CDR3 nucleotides are TGCGCCAGCAGCATCGGGACAGGTATAGATCAGCCCCAGCATTTT. Translating gives CASSIGTGIDQPQHF.

This clonotype was counted a few times. The genes are TRBV7-8 and TRBJ2-1, with D unclear. The V end lost 5 bases, the J end lost 7 bases, and 15 bases lay between the germline ends. Germline CDR1 SGHVS, CDR2 FQNEAQ. The CDR3 has 14 residues. The CDR3 DNA sequence: TGTGCCAGCAGCCCGGGCCTCTCGGTTAATGAGCAGTTCTTC. Protein sequence: CASSPGLSVNEQFF.

The CDR3 loop reads CASSLRGQGADSEAFF. CDR3 sequence (DNA): TGTGCCAGCAGTCTCAGGGGACAGGGGGCGGATTCTGAAGCTTTCTTT. The chain has TRBV12-3 or TRBV12-4 and TRBJ1-1, with 12 bases lining up with TRBD1. The CDR3 covers 16 residues. V dropped 5 bases and J dropped 6; count of bases not matched to a gene: 10.

This clonotype was counted a few times. The chain employs TRBV12-3 or TRBV12-4 and TRBJ2-7; TRBD2 might be the D (7 bases). The CDR3 is made up of 14 amino acids. Trimming took 2 bases from V and 5 from J, leaving 13 bases between them. Here the CDR3 DNA reads TGTGCCAGCAGTTTACGGGGGGCCTCGAACGAGCAGTACTTC. As protein: CASSLRGASNEQYF.

The chain recombines TRBV11-2 with TRBJ2-3, with 10 bases aligning to TRBD2. Unmatched junction bases numbered 6, after V lost 3 bases and J lost 6 bases. Looked up from germline, CDR1 is SGHAT and CDR2 is FQNNGV. CDR3 size: 15 residues. The CDR3 loop is CASSFGLAGDDTQYF. The CDR3 DNA reads TGTGCCAGCAGCTTTGGTCTAGCGGGGGATGATACGCAGTATTTT.

This clonotype was detected a few times. The rearrangement links TRBV4-3 to TRBJ2-2; D is uncertain. Germline CDR1 and CDR2: LGHNA and YSLEER. V shed 0 bases and J shed 9 bases, with 8 bases lying between them. The CDR3 length is 13 residues. The CDR3 nucleotides read TGCGCCAGCAGCCAAGATGAGGTCCGGGAGCTGTTTTTT. This sequence encodes CASSQDEVRELFF.